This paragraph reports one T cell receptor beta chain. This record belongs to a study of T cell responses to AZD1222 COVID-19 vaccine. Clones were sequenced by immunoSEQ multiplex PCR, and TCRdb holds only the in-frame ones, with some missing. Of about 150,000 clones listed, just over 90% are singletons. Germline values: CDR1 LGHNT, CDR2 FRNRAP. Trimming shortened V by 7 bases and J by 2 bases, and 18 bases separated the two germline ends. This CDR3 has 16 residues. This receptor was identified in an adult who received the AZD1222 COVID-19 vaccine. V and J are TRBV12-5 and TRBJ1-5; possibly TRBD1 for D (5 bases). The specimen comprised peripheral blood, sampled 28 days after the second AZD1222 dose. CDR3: CASATGREGGNQPQHF. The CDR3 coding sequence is TGTGCTAGTGCTACGGGCAGGGAGGGTGGCAATCAGCCCCAGCATTTT.